This T cell receptor (beta chain) is drawn from a study of shared clonotypes between healthy human individuals. At a deep level, the assay was run. Here immunoSEQ multiplex PCR was the method, and the copy in TCRdb shows in-frame clones only, minus some. The table shows fewer than 650,000 clones, with 75% to 85% occurring only once. The donors, all of them Caucasian adults, lived in Nashville, Tennessee. The source material was PBMCs. The receptor's source is a woman aged 40 to 49 in good health. Some clones in this sample may be carry-over from other donors' samples.

The CDR3 DNA follows: TGTGCCAGCAGCCAAACGGGGTCCCCAGGAGCGGGGGTAATCAATGAGCAGTTCTTC. This gives the protein CASSQTGSPGAGVINEQFF. V and J are TRBV11-3 and TRBJ2-1; 8 positions agree with TRBD2. CDR3 length: 19 amino acids. Germline V gene sequence: CDR1 SGHNT, CDR2 YENEEA. J gave up 6 bases and V 5 bases, and 21 bases lay outside the gene matches.